What follows describes a single TCR beta chain. Its antigen is not yet known. No base qualities exist here, and no much larger clone lies one base off it. The data are from a study of identical twins (dated by TCRdb to 2016 to 2017). With regard to the full study: To test whether fetal clonotypes persist, this study deep-sequenced TCR alpha and beta repertoires from monozygotic twins, from unrelated adults of various ages, and from cord blood. To rule out contamination, replicate twin experiments were performed at different times with different library preparation protocols.

Every donor was a healthy Caucasian. The twin cohort consisted of three pairs of female monozygotic twins, all aged about 18 to 29 years. Positive isolation kits from Invitrogen were used to isolate the CD4+ and CD8+ T cell populations. The germline V gene sets CDR1 to MNHNS and CDR2 to SASEGT. Deletion took 6 bases off V and 5 bases off J, with a span of 23 bases between the germline ends. The CDR3, from cysteine to phenylalanine, totals 16 residues. The sequence is cut down to CDR3 DNA, 48 bases in frame from base 1. The library was built by means of 5' RACE. Data came from an Illumina HiSeq 2000. Template switching added a universal primer binding site, and the final cDNA carried a unique molecular identifier that allowed TCR cDNA molecules to be counted accurately. Specific primers in the conserved constant-segment region were used to synthesize first-strand cDNA for the TCR alpha and beta chains. To control for contamination, every cDNA library was double barcoded, receiving both a SMART-Mk sample barcode and Illumina barcodes. TruSeq adapter sequences and Illumina sample barcodes were added in two successive PCR steps. Sequencing of the TCR alpha and beta cDNA libraries was done on the Illumina HiSeq platform using custom primers. In the authors' own workflow: Raw reads were processed with MiGEC to extract unique molecular identifiers, and MiXCR was used to determine CDR3 positions. For each individual, recombination models were inferred using an EM algorithm with the repgenHMM and IGoR tools. Shared clonotype analysis was performed with the tcR package in R, normalizing sharing by the product of cloneset sizes. To study raw recombination free of thymic and clonal selection effects, out-of-frame nonproductive sequences were analyzed. In TCRdb, the public reads were trimmed at Q25 with fastp and aligned with MiXCR, with productive beta chains retained. Rows with a matching CDR3 protein are joined into one entry that keeps the most common DNA and genes. TCRdb, rather than the study authors, made the V and J calls. Recorded for this sample are around 450,000 distinct CDR3 sequences; approximately 15% of them occurred a single time. Around 0.57% of the sample is taken by the ten largest.

The paper as a whole reports these results and caveats: Compared with coincidental sharing between unrelated individuals, an excess of low generation-probability sequences was observed among out-of-frame TCR alpha sequences shared between twins. Out-of-frame TCR alpha sharing in monozygotic twins was systematically underestimated by recombination models, whereas sharing between unrelated individuals was in agreement with the recombination models. Because the same donors could not be followed over many years, the conclusions depended on cross-sectional statistical analysis. Fewer insertions were carried by abundant cord blood beta clonotypes, a similar but weaker trend appeared in young adult naive repertoires, and no such trend appeared in memory repertoires. Zero-insertion analyses could be partly confounded by invariant T cells such as MAIT and iNKT, although diverse VJ usage argued against such confounding for most clonotypes. A weaker excess of twin sharing was found in beta out-of-frame sequences because the signal-to-noise ratio was lowered by fewer shared sequences.

The data also belong to a second study, concerning yellow fever vaccine responses in identical twins. As the second study states: The T cell response to vaccination in identical twins was reported by the authors to appear partly convergent and partly personalized. In the study, vaccine-responding T cell clones were precisely tracked in identical twins.

The rearranged chain carries TRBV6-1 and TRBJ2-7; TRBD1 is a weak D gene call, 6 bases matching. Sequenced input: CD4+ T cells sorted from blood. The receptor was derived from a woman aged 18-30 years in good health. The CDR3 region reads CASSPTRTASLHEQYF. The nucleotides read TGTGCCAGCAGCCCAACCCGGACAGCTAGTCTCCACGAGCAGTACTTC.